Detailed here is one T cell receptor beta chain. The antigen is undetermined. This entry comes from a study of T cell responses to AZD1222 COVID-19 vaccine. Overall study findings and caveats: It was only 6 or 7 AZD1222 recipients who were seropositive at baseline. Clonal diversity was possibly underestimated, and the donors were mostly white British, with more females. Spike-specific TCR repertoires showed rising breadth and depth after two AZD1222 doses.

The CDR3 has 17 residues. Sequenced by immunoSEQ multiplex PCR; TCRdb stores in-frame clones only, minus some. This sample has some 130,000 clones, with 93% found just once. The material was peripheral blood, obtained on day 0 of AZD1222 vaccination. The rearrangement joins TRBV21-1 to TRBJ2-3; the listed D gene, TRBD1, was not tested against the DNA. TRBV21-1 is an annotated pseudogene. The receptor was derived from an adult in good health. CDR3 bases: TGTGCCAGCAGCTTCAAGGGTTGTAGGGACACCACAGATACGCAGTATTTT. It codes for CASSFKGCRDTTDTQYF.